The 3 T cell receptor beta chains below come from one sample, sequenced in a study of shared clonotypes between healthy human individuals. Using immunoSEQ multiplex PCR, the repertoire was profiled, and TCRdb retains in-frame clones only, with some absent. Of roughly 760,000 clones in the sample, around 72% were seen once. The source material was memory CD4+ T cells sorted from blood. This sample's subset: CD45RA-negative fraction. These TCRs come from a woman in her thirties in good health.

In its sample, this clone was seen many times. This chain connects TRBV5-6 to TRBJ2-4; 8 nucleotides align to TRBD1. Germline loops: CDR1 SGHDT, CDR2 YYEEEE. The CDR3 length is 17 residues. The J segment lost 3 bases and the V segment lost 7 bases, leaving 15 bases of the junction unmatched. CDR3 DNA: TGTGCCAGCGCCAATGGGGTGACAGGGGCCGGCAAAAACATTCAGTACTTC. Translation gives CASANGVTGAGKNIQYF.

This chain joins TRBV21-1 and TRBJ2-2; TRBD1, as called in the table, went unchecked against the DNA. TRBV21-1 is deemed a pseudogene. The CDR3 is 16 residues long. For the CDR3, the DNA is TGTGCCAGCAGCAGACACAGGGGAGGGAACACCGGGGAGCTGTTTTTT. Its protein product is CASSRHRGGNTGELFF.

As to this clone: This may stem from a read error, because a much larger clone lies one nucleotide away. The genes are TRBV18 and TRBJ2-7; TRBD2 aligns across 12 bases. Trimming cost V 6 bases and J 5 bases; bases outside gene matches: 5. The CDR3 consists of 14 residues. CDR1 and CDR2 (germline): KGHSH, LQKENI. The DNA for the CDR3 is TGTGCCAGCTCCCTAGCGGGAGGGCCCCACGAGCAGTACTTC. This translates into CASSLAGGPHEQYF.